This T cell receptor (beta chain) was recorded in a study of cytomegalovirus exposure and HLA in healthy donors. The study ran its PCR with 60 Vbeta and 13 Jbeta primers. Produced via immunoSEQ multiplex PCR; TCRdb's table is partial and in-frame only. Seen here are 150,000 or so clones, roughly 80% observed once, and the top ten hold roughly 1.5%. This clone was counted only a few times. Looked up from germline, CDR1 is MNHNY and CDR2 is SVGAGI (reference sequence). The CDR3 consists of 16 residues. Sequenced input: PBMCs. The chain combines TRBV6-6 with TRBJ2-5, with D possibly being TRBD1 (6 bases). Gene TRBJ2-7 matches the end of the DNA better, so the J call may be wrong. The receptor's source is a female donor in good health and CMV-seronegative. The CDR3 spells CASSYRAGAYEDEQYF. CDR3 bases: TGTGCCAGCAGTTACAGGGCAGGGGCCTATGAGGACGAGCAGTACTTC.